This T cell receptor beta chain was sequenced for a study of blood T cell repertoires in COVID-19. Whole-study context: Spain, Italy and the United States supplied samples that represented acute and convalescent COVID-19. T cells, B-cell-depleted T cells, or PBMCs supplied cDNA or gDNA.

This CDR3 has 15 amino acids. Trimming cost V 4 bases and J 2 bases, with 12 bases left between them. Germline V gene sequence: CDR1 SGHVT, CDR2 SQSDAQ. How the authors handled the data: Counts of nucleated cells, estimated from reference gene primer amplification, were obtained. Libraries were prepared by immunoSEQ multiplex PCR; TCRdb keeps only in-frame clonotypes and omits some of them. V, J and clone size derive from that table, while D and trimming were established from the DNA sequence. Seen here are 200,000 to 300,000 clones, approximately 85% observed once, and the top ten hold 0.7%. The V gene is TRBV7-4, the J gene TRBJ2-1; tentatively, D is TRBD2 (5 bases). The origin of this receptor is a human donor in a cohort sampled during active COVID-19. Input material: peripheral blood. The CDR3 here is CASSCYQRTYNEQFF. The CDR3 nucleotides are TGTGCCAGCAGCTGTTATCAGCGGACCTACAATGAGCAGTTCTTC.